This note documents a single T cell receptor beta chain sequence. V lost 1 base and J 1 base, leaving 10 bases between the germline ends. CDR1 and CDR2 (germline): MGHRA, YSYEKL. The CDR3 spans 15 residues. The entry originates in a study of patients and donors after allogeneic stem cell transplantation. From the RT-PCR reads, TCRdb called clonotypes with MiXCR, one entry per CDR3 protein. The sample gives some 200,000 distinct CDR3 sequences, roughly two fifths of which show up once; 33% is in the top ten. The chain joins TRBV4-1 to TRBJ1-1; no clear D gene. The TCR was taken from a human donor who was either an allogeneic HSCT recipient or a stem cell or donor lymphocyte infusion donor (not recorded which). It is not recorded whose cells these are; they may come from a transplant donor. Specimen: blood, either unsorted or a sorted T cell fraction (not recorded which). The CDR3 sequence is CASSQAEAGNTEAFF. The CDR3 DNA reads as TGCGCCAGCAGCCAAGCTGAGGCAGGGAACACTGAAGCTTTCTTT.